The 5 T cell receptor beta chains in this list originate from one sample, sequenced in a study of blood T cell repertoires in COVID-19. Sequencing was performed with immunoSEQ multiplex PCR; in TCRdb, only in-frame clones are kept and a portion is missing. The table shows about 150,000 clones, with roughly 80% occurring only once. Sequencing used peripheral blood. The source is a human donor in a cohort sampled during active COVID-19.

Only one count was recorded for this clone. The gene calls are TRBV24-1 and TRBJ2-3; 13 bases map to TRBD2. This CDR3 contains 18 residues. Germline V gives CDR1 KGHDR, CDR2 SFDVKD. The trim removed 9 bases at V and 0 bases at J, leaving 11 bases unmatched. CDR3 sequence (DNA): TGTGCCACCTCTAGGACTAGCGGGGGAAGAGGGAGCACAGATACGCAGTATTTT. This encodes CATSRTSGGRGSTDTQYF.

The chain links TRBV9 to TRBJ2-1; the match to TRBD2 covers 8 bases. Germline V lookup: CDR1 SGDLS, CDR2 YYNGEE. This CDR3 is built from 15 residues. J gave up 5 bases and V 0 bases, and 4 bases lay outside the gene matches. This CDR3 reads CASSVVAGLNNEQFF. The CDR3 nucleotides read TGTGCCAGCAGCGTAGTAGCGGGGTTAAACAATGAGCAGTTCTTC.

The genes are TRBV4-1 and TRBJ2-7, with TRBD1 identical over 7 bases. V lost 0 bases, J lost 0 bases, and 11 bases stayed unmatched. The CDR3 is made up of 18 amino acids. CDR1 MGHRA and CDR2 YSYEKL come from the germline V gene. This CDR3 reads CASSQDRVAGTVSYEQYF. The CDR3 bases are TGCGCCAGCAGCCAAGATCGAGTTGCCGGGACAGTCTCCTACGAGCAGTACTTC.

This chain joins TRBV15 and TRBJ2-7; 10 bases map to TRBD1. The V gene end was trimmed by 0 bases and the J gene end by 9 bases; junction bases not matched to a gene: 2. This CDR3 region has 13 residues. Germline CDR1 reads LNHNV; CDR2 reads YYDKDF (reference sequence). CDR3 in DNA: TGTGCCACCAGCAGAGATCGGACAGGGGGGCAGTACGTC. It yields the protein CATSRDRTGGQYV.

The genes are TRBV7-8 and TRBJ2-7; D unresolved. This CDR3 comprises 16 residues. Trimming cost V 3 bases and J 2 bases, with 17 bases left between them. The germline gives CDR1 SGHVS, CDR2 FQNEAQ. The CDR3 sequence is CASSFPGRTSTYEQYF. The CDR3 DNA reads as TGTGCCAGCAGCTTCCCTGGGCGAACCTCCACCTACGAGCAGTACTTC.